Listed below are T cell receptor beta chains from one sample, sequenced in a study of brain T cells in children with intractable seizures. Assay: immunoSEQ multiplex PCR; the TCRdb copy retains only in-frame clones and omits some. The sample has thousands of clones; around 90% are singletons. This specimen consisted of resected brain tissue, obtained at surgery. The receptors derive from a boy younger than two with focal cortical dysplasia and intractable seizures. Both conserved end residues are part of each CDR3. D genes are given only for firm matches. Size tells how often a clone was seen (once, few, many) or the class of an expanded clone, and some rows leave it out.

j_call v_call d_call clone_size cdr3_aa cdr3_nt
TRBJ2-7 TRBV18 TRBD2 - CASSPLGTSDPYEQYF TGTGCCAGCTCACCCTTGGGGACTAGCGACCCCTACGAGCAGTACTTC
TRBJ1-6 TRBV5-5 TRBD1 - CASSSPGQVRSPLHF TGTGCCAGCAGTTCTCCGGGACAGGTTCGCTCACCCCTCCACTTT
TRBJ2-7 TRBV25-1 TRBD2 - CASSEQRGSYEQYF TGTGCCAGCAGTGAACAGCGGGGCTCCTACGAGCAGTACTTC
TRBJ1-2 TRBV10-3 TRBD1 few CAISESLQGPNYGYTF TGTGCCATCAGTGAGTCCCTACAGGGGCCTAACTATGGCTACACCTTC
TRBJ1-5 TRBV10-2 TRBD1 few CASSEGFRTGPGQPQHF TGCGCCAGCAGTGAGGGGTTTAGGACAGGGCCGGGGCAGCCCCAGCATTTT
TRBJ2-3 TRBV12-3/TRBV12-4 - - CASGGTSTDTQYF TGTGCCAGCGGCGGCACTAGCACAGATACGCAGTATTTT
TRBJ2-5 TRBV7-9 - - CASSLGLQETQYF TGTGCCAGCAGCTTAGGACTGCAAGAGACCCAGTACTTC
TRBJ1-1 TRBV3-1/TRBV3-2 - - CASSQVRGNTEAFF TGTGCCAGCAGCCAAGTAAGGGGGAACACTGAAGCTTTCTTT
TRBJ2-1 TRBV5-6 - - CASSLGGYNEQFF TGTGCCAGCAGCTTGGGGGGCTACAATGAGCAGTTCTTC
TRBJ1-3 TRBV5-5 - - CASSLSGDTIYF TGTGCCAGCAGCTTGTCTGGGGACACCATATATTTT
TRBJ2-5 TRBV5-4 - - CASSLVGSPQETQYF TGTGCCAGCAGCTTGGTTGGCTCTCCCCAAGAGACCCAGTACTTC
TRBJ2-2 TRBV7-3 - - CASSPLSSLPRIFTGELFF TGTGCCAGCAGCCCTCTTAGCAGCCTACCCCGAATTTTCACCGGGGAGCTGTTTTTT
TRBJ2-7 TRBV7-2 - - CASSLQSDSSYEQYF TGTGCCAGCAGTCTTCAAAGCGACAGCTCCTACGAGCAGTACTTC
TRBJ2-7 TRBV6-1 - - CASSEAVMGSSYEQYF TGTGCCAGCAGTGAAGCAGTAATGGGCTCTTCCTACGAGCAGTACTTC
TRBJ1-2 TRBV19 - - CASSLTANYGYTF TGTGCCAGTAGTTTGACAGCTAACTATGGCTACACCTTC
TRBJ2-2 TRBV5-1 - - CASSLGGTSNTGELFF TGCGCCAGCAGCTTGGGGGGGACTTCCAACACCGGGGAGCTGTTTTTT
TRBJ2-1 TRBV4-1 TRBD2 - CASSQDGLAGVNEQFF TGCGCCAGCAGCCAAGATGGGCTAGCGGGAGTCAATGAGCAGTTCTTC
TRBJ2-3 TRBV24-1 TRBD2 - CATSGDTSARFTDTQYF TGTGCCACCAGTGGAGATACTAGCGCACGATTCACAGATACGCAGTATTTT
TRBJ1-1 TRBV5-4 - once CASSPGITEAFF TGTGCCAGCAGCCCAGGAATCACTGAAGCTTTCTTT
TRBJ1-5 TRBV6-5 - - CASSKDKDQPQHF TGTGCCAGCAGTAAGGACAAAGACCAGCCCCAGCATTTT
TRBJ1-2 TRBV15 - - CATSRDRDYLSSYGYTF TGTGCCACCAGCAGAGACAGGGACTACCTCTCTAGCTATGGCTACACCTTC
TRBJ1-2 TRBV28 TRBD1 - CASSSYRTGGGKFIGYTF TGTGCCAGCAGCTCCTACCGGACAGGGGGCGGGAAGTTTATTGGCTACACCTTC
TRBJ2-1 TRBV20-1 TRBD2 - CSASWVGRGYNEQFF TGCAGTGCTAGTTGGGTCGGGAGGGGGTACAATGAGCAGTTCTTC
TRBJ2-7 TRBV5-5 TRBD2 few CASSPSVAGTYEQYF TGTGCCAGCAGCCCGTCGGTAGCGGGCACCTACGAGCAGTACTTC
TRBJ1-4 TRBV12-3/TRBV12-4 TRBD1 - CATRTGGEKLFF TGTGCCACCAGGACAGGGGGAGAAAAACTGTTTTTT
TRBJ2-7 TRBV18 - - CASSPQREGHEQYF TGTGCCAGCTCACCCCAACGTGAGGGACACGAGCAGTACTTC
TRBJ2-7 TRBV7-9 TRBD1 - CASREAPGTGEQYF TGTGCCAGCAGAGAAGCCCCCGGGACAGGGGAGCAGTACTTC
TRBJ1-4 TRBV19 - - CASGPGRELFF TGTGCCAGTGGACCAGGACGGGAACTGTTTTTT
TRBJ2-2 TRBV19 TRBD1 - CASSLGQPGELFF TGTGCCAGTAGTTTGGGACAGCCCGGGGAGCTGTTTTTT
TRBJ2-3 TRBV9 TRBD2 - CASSAGTSGAGDTQYF TGTGCCAGCAGCGCAGGGACTAGCGGGGCGGGAGATACGCAGTATTTT
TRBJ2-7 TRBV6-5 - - CASTKGLRIDEQYF TGTGCCAGCACCAAGGGGCTCCGGATCGACGAGCAGTACTTC
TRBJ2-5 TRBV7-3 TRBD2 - CASSSPGLAIVYQETQYF TGTGCCAGCAGCTCTCCGGGACTAGCGATAGTGTACCAAGAGACCCAGTACTTC
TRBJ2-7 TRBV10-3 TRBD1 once CAIRDRGYEQYF TGTGCCATCAGGGACAGGGGCTACGAGCAGTACTTC
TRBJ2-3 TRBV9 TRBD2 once CASSRRSGTSGGAFDTQYF TGTGCCAGCAGCCGTAGGTCGGGGACTAGCGGGGGGGCCTTTGATACGCAGTATTTT
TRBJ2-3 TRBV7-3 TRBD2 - CASSLAGGRTDTQYF TGTGCCAGCAGCTTAGCGGGAGGGCGCACAGATACGCAGTATTTT
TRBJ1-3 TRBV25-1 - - CASSDRSVPGTIYF TGTGCCAGCAGTGATCGTTCCGTTCCCGGGACCATATATTTT
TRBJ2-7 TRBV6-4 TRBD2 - CASSDWGLARSSYEQYF TGTGCCAGCAGTGACTGGGGACTAGCTCGGAGCTCCTACGAGCAGTACTTC
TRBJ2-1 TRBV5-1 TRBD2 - CASSLEGLGSYNEQFF TGCGCCAGCAGCTTGGAGGGACTAGGGAGCTACAATGAGCAGTTCTTC
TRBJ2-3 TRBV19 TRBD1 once CASSIQGGTGGDTQYF TGTGCCAGTAGTATACAAGGGGGGACAGGGGGTGATACGCAGTATTTT
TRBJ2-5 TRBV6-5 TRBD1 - CASRRTGGLETQYF TGTGCCAGCAGAAGGACAGGGGGCTTGGAGACCCAGTACTTC